This TCR beta chain was sequenced during a study of shared clonotypes between healthy human individuals. Study conclusions and caveats: Researchers sampled blood only, noting tissue repertoires likely differ. Shared across four donors were around 4.7% of the naive CD4 clonotypes. Memory subsets generally showed lower estimated richness than naive subsets.

V lost 4 bases and J 2 bases, leaving 12 bases between the germline ends. Germline V gene sequence: CDR1 LNHDA, CDR2 SQIVND (reference sequence). The CDR3 spans 14 residues. With respect to this clone: The antigen is unknown.

Evenly divided among several immunoSEQ plates was the genomic DNA of each subset. Only in-frame clones appear in the TCRdb table, and some are missing; sequencing was by immunoSEQ multiplex PCR. The sample shows about 1 million clones, roughly 74% of them seen only once. The TCR comes from a man younger than 35 in good health. Some clones in this sample may be carry-over from other donors' samples. The J gene is TRBJ2-7, the V gene TRBV19; a weak D match, TRBD1 (6 bases). The sample consisted of memory CD4+ T cells from PBMCs. Sample subset: CD45RA-negative fraction. CDR3 sequence (DNA): TGTGCCAGTAGTAGGGGGAGACAGGCCTACGAGCAGTACTTC. Translating it yields CASSRGRQAYEQYF.